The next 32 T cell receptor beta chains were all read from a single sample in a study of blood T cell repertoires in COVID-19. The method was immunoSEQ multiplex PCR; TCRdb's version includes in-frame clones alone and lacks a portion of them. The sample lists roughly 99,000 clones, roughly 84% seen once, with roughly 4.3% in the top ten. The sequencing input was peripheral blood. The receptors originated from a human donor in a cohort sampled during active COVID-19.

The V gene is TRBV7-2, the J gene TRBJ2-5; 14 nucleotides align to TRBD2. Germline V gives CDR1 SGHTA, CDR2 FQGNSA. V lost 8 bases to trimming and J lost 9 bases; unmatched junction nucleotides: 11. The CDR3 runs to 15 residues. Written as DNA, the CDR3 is TGTGCCAGCTCCGGGCCCCCGGGACTAGCGGGGGCCCAGTACTTC. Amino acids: CASSGPPGLAGAQYF.

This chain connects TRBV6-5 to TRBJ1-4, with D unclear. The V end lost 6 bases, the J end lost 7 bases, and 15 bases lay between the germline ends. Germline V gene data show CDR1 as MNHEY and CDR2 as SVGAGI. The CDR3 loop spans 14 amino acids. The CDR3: CASRQNVIGEKLFF. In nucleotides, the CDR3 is TGTGCCAGCAGGCAGAACGTTATTGGTGAAAAACTGTTTTTT.

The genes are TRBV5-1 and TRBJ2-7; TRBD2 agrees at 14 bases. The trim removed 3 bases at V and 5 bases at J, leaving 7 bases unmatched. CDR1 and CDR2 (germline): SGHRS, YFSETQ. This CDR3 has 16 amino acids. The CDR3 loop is CASSSRLAGGADEQYF. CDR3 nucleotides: TGCGCCAGCAGCTCTCGACTAGCGGGAGGGGCGGACGAGCAGTACTTC.

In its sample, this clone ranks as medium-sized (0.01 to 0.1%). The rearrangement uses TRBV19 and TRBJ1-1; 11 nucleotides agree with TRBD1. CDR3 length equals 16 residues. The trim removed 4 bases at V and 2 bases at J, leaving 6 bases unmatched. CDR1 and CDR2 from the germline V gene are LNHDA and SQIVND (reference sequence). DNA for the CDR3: TGTGCCAGTAGTACAGGGACAGGGGGAGCCAACACTGAAGCTTTCTTT. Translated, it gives CASSTGTGGANTEAFF.

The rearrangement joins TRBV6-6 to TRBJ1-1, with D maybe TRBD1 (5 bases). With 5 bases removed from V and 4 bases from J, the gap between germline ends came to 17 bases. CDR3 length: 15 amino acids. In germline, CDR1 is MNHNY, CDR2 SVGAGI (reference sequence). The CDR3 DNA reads TGTGCCAGCAGTCGATCTTCAGGGATGGGCACTGAAGCTTTCTTT. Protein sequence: CASSRSSGMGTEAFF.

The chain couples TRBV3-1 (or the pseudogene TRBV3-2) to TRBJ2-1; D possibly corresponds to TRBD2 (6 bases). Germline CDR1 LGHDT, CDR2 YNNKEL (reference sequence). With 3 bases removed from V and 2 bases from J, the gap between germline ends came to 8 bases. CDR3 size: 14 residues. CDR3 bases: TGTGCCAGCAGCCAGGAGGGCCCCTACAATGAGCAGTTCTTC. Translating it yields CASSQEGPYNEQFF.

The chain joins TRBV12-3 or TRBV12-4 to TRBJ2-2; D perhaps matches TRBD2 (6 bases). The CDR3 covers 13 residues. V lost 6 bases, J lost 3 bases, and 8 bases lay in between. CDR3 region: CASRRLDTGELFF. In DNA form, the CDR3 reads TGTGCCAGCAGACGACTAGACACCGGGGAGCTGTTTTTT.

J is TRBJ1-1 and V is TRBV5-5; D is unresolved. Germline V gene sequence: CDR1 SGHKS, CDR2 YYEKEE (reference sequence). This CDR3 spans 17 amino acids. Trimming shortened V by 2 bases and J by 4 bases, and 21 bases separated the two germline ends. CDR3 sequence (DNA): TGTGCCAGCAGCTTATGGCTGGGAGGTGAGGGAGGCACTGAAGCTTTCTTT. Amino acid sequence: CASSLWLGGEGGTEAFF. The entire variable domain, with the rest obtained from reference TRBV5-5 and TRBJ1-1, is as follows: DAGVTQSPTHLIKTRGQQVTLRCSPISGHKSVSWYQQVLGQGPQFIFQYYEKEERGRGNFPDRFSARQFPNYSSELNVNALLLGDSALYLCASSLWLGGEGGTEAFFGQGTRLTVV.

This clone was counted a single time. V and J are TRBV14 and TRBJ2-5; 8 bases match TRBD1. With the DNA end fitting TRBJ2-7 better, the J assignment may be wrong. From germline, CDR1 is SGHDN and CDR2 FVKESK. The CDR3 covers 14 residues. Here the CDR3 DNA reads TGTGCCAGCAGTTGGGACAGGAGCTCCTACGAGCAGTACTTC. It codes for CASSWDRSSYEQYF.

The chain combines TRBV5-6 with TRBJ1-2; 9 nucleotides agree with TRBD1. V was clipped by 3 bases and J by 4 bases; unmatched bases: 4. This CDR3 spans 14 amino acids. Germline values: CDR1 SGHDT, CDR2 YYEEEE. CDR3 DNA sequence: TGTGCCAGCAGCTCGGACAGGGGTGGCTATGGCTACACCTTC. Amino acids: CASSSDRGGYGYTF.

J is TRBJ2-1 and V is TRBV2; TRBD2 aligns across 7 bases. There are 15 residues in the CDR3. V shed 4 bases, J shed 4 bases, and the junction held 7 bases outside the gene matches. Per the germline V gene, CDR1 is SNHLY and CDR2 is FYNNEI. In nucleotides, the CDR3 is TGTGCCAGCAGTGCCGCACTAGCGTTATACAATGAGCAGTTCTTC. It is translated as CASSAALALYNEQFF.

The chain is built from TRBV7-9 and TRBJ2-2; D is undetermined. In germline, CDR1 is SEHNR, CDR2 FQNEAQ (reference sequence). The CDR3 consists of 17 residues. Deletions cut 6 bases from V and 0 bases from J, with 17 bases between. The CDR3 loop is CASRVGPPWANTGELFF. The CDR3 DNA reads TGTGCCAGCAGGGTTGGGCCCCCTTGGGCGAACACCGGGGAGCTGTTTTTT.

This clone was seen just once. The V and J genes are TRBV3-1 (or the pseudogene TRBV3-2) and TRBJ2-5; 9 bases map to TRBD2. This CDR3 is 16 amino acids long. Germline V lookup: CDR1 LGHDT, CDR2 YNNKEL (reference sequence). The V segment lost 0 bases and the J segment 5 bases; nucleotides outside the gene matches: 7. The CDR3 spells CASSQELLAGSETQYF. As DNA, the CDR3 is TGTGCCAGCAGCCAAGAATTACTAGCGGGTTCGGAGACCCAGTACTTC.

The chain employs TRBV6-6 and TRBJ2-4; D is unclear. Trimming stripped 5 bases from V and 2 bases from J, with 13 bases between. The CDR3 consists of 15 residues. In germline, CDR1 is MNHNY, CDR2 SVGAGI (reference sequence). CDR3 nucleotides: TGTGCCAGCAGTGTAGAACCCTTGACCAAAAACATTCAGTACTTC. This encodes CASSVEPLTKNIQYF.

CDR3 DNA sequence: TGTGCCAGCAGCTTGGGGACTAGCGGCACAGATACGCAGTATTTT. Translated, it gives CASSLGTSGTDTQYF. The V call is TRBV5-4, the J call TRBJ2-3; 9 bases map to TRBD2. V dropped 0 bases and J dropped 1; count of bases not matched to a gene: 0. Germline loops: CDR1 SGHNT, CDR2 YYREEE (reference sequence). The CDR3 totals 15 residues.

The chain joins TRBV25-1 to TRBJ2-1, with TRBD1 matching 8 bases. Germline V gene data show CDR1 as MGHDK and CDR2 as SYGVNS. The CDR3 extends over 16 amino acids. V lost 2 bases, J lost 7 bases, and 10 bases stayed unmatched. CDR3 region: CASSETDRGAWNEQFF. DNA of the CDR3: TGTGCCAGCAGTGAAACCGACAGGGGCGCATGGAATGAGCAGTTCTTC.

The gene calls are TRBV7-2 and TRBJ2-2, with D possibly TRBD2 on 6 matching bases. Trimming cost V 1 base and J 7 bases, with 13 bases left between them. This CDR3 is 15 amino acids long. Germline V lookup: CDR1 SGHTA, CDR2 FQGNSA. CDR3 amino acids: CASSLESGVVGELFF. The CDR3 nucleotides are TGTGCCAGCAGCTTAGAGTCGGGAGTCGTCGGGGAGCTGTTTTTT.

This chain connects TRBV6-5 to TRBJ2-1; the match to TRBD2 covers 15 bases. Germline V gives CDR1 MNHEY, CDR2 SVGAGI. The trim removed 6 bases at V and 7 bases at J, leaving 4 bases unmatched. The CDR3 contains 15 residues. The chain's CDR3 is CASRGLAGGRNEQFF. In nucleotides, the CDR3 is TGTGCCAGCAGGGGACTAGCGGGAGGCCGGAATGAGCAGTTCTTC.

This CDR3 is CASSMGSLNTEAFF. The CDR3 bases are TGTGCCAGTAGTATGGGCAGCCTGAACACTGAAGCTTTCTTT. The chain is built from TRBV19 and TRBJ1-1; no reliable D call. The germline gives CDR1 LNHDA, CDR2 SQIVND (reference sequence). The CDR3 is 14 amino acids. With 3 bases removed from V and 0 bases from J, the gap between germline ends came to 8 bases.

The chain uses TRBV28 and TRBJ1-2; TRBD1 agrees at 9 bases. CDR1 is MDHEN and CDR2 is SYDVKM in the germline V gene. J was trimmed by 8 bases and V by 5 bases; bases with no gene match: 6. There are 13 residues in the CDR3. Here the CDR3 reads CASSGDRGDGYTF. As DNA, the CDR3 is TGTGCCAGCAGTGGCGACAGGGGGGACGGCTACACCTTC.

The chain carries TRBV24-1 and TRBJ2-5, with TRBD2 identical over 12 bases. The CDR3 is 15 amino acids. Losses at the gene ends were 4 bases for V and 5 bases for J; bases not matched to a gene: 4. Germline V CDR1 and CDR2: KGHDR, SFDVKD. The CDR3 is CATSDLAGGTETQYF. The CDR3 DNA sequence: TGTGCCACCAGTGACCTAGCGGGAGGGACGGAGACCCAGTACTTC.

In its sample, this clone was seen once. The CDR3 reads CASSQGVRDYEQYF. The CDR3, as DNA: TGTGCCAGCAGCCAAGGGGTACGGGACTACGAGCAGTACTTC. The J gene is TRBJ2-7, the V gene TRBV3-1 (or the pseudogene TRBV3-2); D possibly corresponds to TRBD2 (5 bases). The CDR3 spans 14 residues. Between the trimmed V and J ends, which lost 1 base and 3 bases, there was a span of 10 bases. CDR1 and CDR2 (germline): LGHDT, YNNKEL (reference sequence).

CDR3 in DNA: TGTGCCAGCAGTGAAAGAGGGACTAGCCGCTACTACAATGAGCAGTTCTTC. Translated: CASSERGTSRYYNEQFF. The chain recombines TRBV6-1 with TRBJ2-1, with TRBD2 matching over 9 bases. CDR3 length: 17 amino acids. V trimming: 2 bases; J trimming: 3 bases; junction bases outside the gene matches: 8. From germline, CDR1 is MNHNS and CDR2 SASEGT.

CDR3 in DNA: TGTGCCAGCAGCGTAGGTCCGGGACAGGTAAGCTCCTACGAGCAGTACTTC. Amino acid sequence: CASSVGPGQVSSYEQYF. V usage is TRBV9 and J usage is TRBJ2-7; TRBD1 matches 8 bases. The germline CDR1 and CDR2 sequences are SGDLS and YYNGEE. The V and J ends lost 0 bases and 0 bases, in that order; junction bases with no gene match: 8. The CDR3 spans 17 residues.

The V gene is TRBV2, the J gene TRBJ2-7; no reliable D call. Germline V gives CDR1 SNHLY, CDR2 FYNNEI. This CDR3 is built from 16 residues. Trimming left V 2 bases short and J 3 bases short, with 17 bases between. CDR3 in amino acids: CASSENFGQTGYEQYF. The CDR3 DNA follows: TGTGCCAGCAGTGAAAACTTTGGGCAGACCGGCTACGAGCAGTACTTC.

CDR3 sequence reads: CASSQMGGRQPQHF. The CDR3 nucleotides are TGCGCCAGCAGCCAAATGGGGGGTCGTCAGCCCCAGCATTTT. J is TRBJ1-5 and V is TRBV4-1; maybe TRBD1 (5 bases). V lost 2 bases and J 6 bases, leaving 11 bases between the germline ends. CDR1 MGHRA and CDR2 YSYEKL come from the germline V gene. The CDR3 extends over 14 amino acids.

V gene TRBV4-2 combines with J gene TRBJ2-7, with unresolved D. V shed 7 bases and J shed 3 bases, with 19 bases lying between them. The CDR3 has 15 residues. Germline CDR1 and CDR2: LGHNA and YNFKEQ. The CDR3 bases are TGTGCCAGCAAACCAAGTCAGAACCAATACTACGAGCAGTACTTC. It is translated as CASKPSQNQYYEQYF.

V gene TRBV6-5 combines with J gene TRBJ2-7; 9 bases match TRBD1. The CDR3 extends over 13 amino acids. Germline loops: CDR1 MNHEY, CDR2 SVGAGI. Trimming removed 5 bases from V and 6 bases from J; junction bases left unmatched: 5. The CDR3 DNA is TGTGCCAGCAGTCGGGGACAGGGAGGCGAGCAGTACGTC. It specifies CASSRGQGGEQYV.

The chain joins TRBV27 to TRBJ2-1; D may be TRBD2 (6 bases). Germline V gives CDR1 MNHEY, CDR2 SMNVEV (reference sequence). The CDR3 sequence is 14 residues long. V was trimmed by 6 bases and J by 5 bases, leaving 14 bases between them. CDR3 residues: CASRSRDFNNEQFF. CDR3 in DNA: TGTGCCAGCAGGTCACGGGACTTCAACAATGAGCAGTTCTTC.

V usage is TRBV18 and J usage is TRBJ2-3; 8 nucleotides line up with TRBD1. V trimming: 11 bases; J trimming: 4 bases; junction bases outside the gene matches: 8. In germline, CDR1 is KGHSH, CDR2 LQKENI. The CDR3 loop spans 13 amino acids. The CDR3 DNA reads TGTGCCGGCGGACAGGGTTTCTCAGATACGCAGTATTTT. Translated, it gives CAGGQGFSDTQYF. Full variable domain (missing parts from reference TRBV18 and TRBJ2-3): NAGVMQNPRHLVRRRGQEARLRCSPMKGHSHVYWYRQLPEEGLKFMVYLQKENIIDESGMPKERFSAEFPKEGPSILRIQQVVRGDSAAYFCAGGQGFSDTQYFGPGTRLTVL.

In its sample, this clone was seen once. CDR3 loop: CASSQDLIAGSYNEQFF. The CDR3 coding sequence is TGCGCCAGCAGCCAAGATCTAATAGCGGGTTCCTACAATGAGCAGTTCTTC. The V call is TRBV4-3, the J call TRBJ2-1; 7 nucleotides agree with TRBD2. The V gene end was trimmed by 0 bases and the J gene end by 1 base; junction bases not matched to a gene: 6. There are 17 residues in the CDR3. Germline values: CDR1 LGHNA, CDR2 YSLEER.

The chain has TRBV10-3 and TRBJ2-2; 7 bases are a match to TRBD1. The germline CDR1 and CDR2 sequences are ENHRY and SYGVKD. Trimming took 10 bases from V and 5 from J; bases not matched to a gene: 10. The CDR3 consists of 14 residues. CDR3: CATGSGTATGELFF. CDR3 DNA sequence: TGTGCCACCGGATCCGGGACAGCAACCGGGGAGCTGTTTTTT.